Following are 8 T cell receptor beta chains from one sample sequenced in a study of blood T cells in healthy people across ages. A J-beta primer mix and a sample-barcoded 5' primer were used in a second PCR of roughly 7 to 12 cycles. TCRdb used MiXCR to reprocess the 5' RACE reads, holding one entry per CDR3 protein. The table has about 2 million distinct CDR3 sequences, less than 50% seen once. Specimen: blood. The origin of the receptors is a woman aged 40 to 50 in good health.

This clonotype has just one count. V usage is TRBV7-2 and J usage is TRBJ2-5; a weak D match, TRBD2 (5 bases). In germline, CDR1 is SGHTA, CDR2 FQGNSA. Trimming took off 5 bases at V and 11 bases at J, with 15 bases between the two ends. The CDR3 sequence is 12 residues long. DNA for the CDR3: TGTGCCAGCAGCGCGGGCTCCAATGAGCAGTACTTC. It codes for CASSAGSNEQYF.

A few counts support this clonotype. The chain combines TRBV29-1 with TRBJ2-1; D remains unclear. The CDR3 consists of 15 residues. Germline CDR1 and CDR2: SQVTM and ANQGSEA. The ends were cut back, 2 bases at V and 1 base at J, with 12 bases in the middle. CDR3 protein: CSVEIPGPSYNEQFF. Here the CDR3 DNA reads TGCAGCGTTGAAATCCCTGGCCCTTCCTACAATGAGCAGTTCTTC.

The chain has TRBV27 and TRBJ1-2, with 10 positions matching TRBD1. The CDR3 loop spans 15 amino acids. Trimming cost V 4 bases and J 8 bases; bases outside gene matches: 10. Germline V gives CDR1 MNHEY, CDR2 SMNVEV (reference sequence). The CDR3 DNA is TGTGCCAGCAGTTCTGCGACAGGGGGCGCGGAGGGCTACACCTTC. This codes for CASSSATGGAEGYTF.

In DNA, the CDR3 is TGCAGCGTTGAGAGGGGTGGGAGATACAATGAGCAGTTCTTC. Protein: CSVERGGRYNEQFF. The chain has TRBV29-1 and TRBJ2-1; D possibly uses TRBD1 or TRBD2 (5 bases each). The V and J ends lost 3 bases and 4 bases respectively, with 13 bases between them. The germline V gene encodes CDR1 SQVTM and CDR2 ANQGSEA. The CDR3 loop spans 14 amino acids.

This clonotype was recorded a few times. This chain links TRBV28 with TRBJ2-3, with D hard to call. The V end was cut by 7 bases, the J end by 0 bases, with 11 bases between. Germline V gene data show CDR1 as MDHEN and CDR2 as SYDVKM. CDR3 length equals 14 residues. The CDR3 DNA reads TGTGCCAGCACCCTCGCACCTAGCACAGATACGCAGTATTTT. Residues: CASTLAPSTDTQYF.

This clonotype has just a few counts. This chain uses TRBV12-3 or TRBV12-4 with TRBJ1-1; D ambiguous. The CDR3 runs 13 residues. Trimming removed 7 bases from V and 1 base from J, with 10 bases in between. Written as DNA, the CDR3 is TGTGCCAGCACCACTAGGTCGAACACTGAAGCTTTCTTT. Translation gives CASTTRSNTEAFF.

This clonotype has only a few counts. V is TRBV7-2 and J is TRBJ2-4; possibly TRBD2 for D (6 bases). This CDR3 is 17 amino acids long. V was pared by 7 bases and J by 6 bases, with 25 bases between. In germline, CDR1 is SGHTA, CDR2 FQGNSA. The CDR3 coding sequence is TGTGCCAGCAATAATTGGGACTCAACAACTTTGGGAAACATTCAGTACTTC. Amino acids: CASNNWDSTTLGNIQYF.

This clonotype was recorded once. The rearrangement joins TRBV20-1 to TRBJ2-5, with TRBD1 identical over 8 bases. The tail of the sequence fits TRBJ2-7 better, so the J call may be wrong. Germline CDR1 DFQATT, CDR2 SNEGSKA (reference sequence). CDR3 length equals 15 residues. This CDR3 is CSAKPQGQGPYEQYF. CDR3 in DNA: TGCAGTGCTAAACCCCAAGGACAGGGACCCTACGAGCAGTACTTC.